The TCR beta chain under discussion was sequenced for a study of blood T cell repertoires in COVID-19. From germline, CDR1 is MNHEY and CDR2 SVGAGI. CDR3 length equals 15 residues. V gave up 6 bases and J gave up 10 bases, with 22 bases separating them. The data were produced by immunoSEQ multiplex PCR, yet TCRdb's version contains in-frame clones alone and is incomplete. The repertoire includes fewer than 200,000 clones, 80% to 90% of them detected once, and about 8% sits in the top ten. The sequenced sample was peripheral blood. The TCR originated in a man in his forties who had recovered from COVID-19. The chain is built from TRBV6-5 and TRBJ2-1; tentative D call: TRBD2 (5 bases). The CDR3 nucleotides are TGTGCCAGCAGCCCGGGAACGTCGAGCGCTCCCGAGCAGTTCTTC. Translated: CASSPGTSSAPEQFF.